The T cell receptor (beta chain) under discussion was sequenced for a study of cytomegalovirus exposure and HLA in healthy donors. Whole-study context: In a previous analysis, nearly 120 million unique TCR beta sequences were found from 170 million or so T cells.

Findings and limits, study-wide: Later analysis found that TCR beta chains associated with HLA were more clonally expanded than other, equally common chains. Sequencing probably produced one cluster of sequence variants that were highly shared.

PCR amplification relied on 60 Vbeta primers (plus 13 Jbeta primers). TCRdb's table, derived via immunoSEQ multiplex PCR, lists solely in-frame clones and lacks some. The sample records 50,000 or so clones, around 70% being singletons. Looked up from germline, CDR1 is MNHEY and CDR2 is SMNVEV (reference sequence). V gave up 10 bases and J gave up 3 bases; unmatched junction bases: 5. The CDR3 consists of 14 residues. About this clone itself: Its antigen is not identified.

V usage is TRBV27 and J usage is TRBJ2-3; 12 bases agree with TRBD2. Specimen: PBMCs. The sequence derives from a woman aged 45-65 years in good health and CMV-seronegative. The CDR3 is CAISSGRGTDTQYF. The CDR3 nucleotides are TGTGCCATTTCTAGCGGGAGGGGGACAGATACGCAGTATTTT.